A selection of T cell receptor beta chains follows, all from one sample in a study of shared T cell receptors in the human thymus. Some clones are missing from TCRdb's copy, which holds only in-frame ones; the method was immunoSEQ multiplex PCR. This table holds 500,000 to 550,000 clones, about 84% found once. These sequences were also reported in another study, on human thymus T cells.

Sequenced sample: thymocytes. The receptor set was obtained from a boy younger than two with a congenital heart defect. The CDR3 runs from the conserved cysteine through the conserved F or W. D genes are given only for firm matches. Not every row has a clone size; where given, it reads once, few, many or a size class.

CDR3: CASASGVYNEQFF
DNA: TGTGCCAGCGCTAGCGGAGTCTACAATGAGCAGTTCTTC
V: TRBV18
D: TRBD2
size: few
J: TRBJ2-1

CDR3: CASSQALTGPSINEAFF
DNA: TGTGCCAGCAGCCAAGCTCTGACAGGGCCTTCTATCAATGAAGCTTTCTTT
V: TRBV4-2
D: TRBD1
size: .
J: TRBJ1-1

CDR3: CAWSPGDRGPEKLFF
DNA: TGTGCCTGGAGTCCGGGGGACAGGGGGCCTGAAAAACTGTTTTTT
V: TRBV30
D: TRBD1
size: .
J: TRBJ1-4

CDR3: CASSQWGRDSGANVLTF
DNA: TGTGCCAGCAGCCAGTGGGGGAGGGACTCTGGGGCCAACGTCCTGACTTTC
V: TRBV7-6
D: TRBD2
size: .
J: TRBJ2-6

CDR3: CASSLEAHEQFF
DNA: TGTGCCAGCAGCTTAGAAGCACATGAGCAGTTCTTC
V: TRBV11-2
D: .
size: once
J: TRBJ2-1

CDR3: CASSQPLVGSGRTLHNEQFF
DNA: TGTGCCAGCAGCCAACCATTGGTTGGTAGCGGGAGGACCTTACACAATGAGCAGTTCTTC
V: TRBV14
D: TRBD2
size: .
J: TRBJ2-1

CDR3: CASSESASGRFVMGWPDTQYF
DNA: TGCGCCAGCAGTGAATCGGCTAGCGGGAGATTCGTAATGGGGTGGCCAGATACGCAGTATTTT
V: TRBV10-1
D: TRBD2
size: .
J: TRBJ2-3

CDR3: CATRGGVGQPQHF
DNA: TGTGCCACCAGGGGGGGGGTCGGTCAGCCCCAGCATTTT
V: TRBV15
D: .
size: .
J: TRBJ1-5

CDR3: CASGRTRENEQYF
DNA: TGTGCCAGCGGGCGGACCCGGGAGAATGAGCAGTACTTC
V: TRBV7-8
D: .
size: .
J: TRBJ2-7

CDR3: CASSGPLDRLENIQYF
DNA: TGTGCCAGCAGTGGACCCCTGGACAGGCTTGAAAACATTCAGTACTTC
V: TRBV27
D: TRBD1
size: .
J: TRBJ2-4

CDR3: CASSYEPLNYGYTF
DNA: TGTGCCAGCAGTTACGAGCCTTTGAACTATGGCTACACCTTC
V: TRBV6-5
D: .
size: .
J: TRBJ1-2

CDR3: CASILGTGVLSEQYF
DNA: TGTGCCAGCATTCTCGGGACAGGGGTCCTAAGCGAGCAGTACTTC
V: TRBV6-1
D: TRBD1
size: .
J: TRBJ2-7

CDR3: CASSLASSGSWTDTQYF
DNA: TGTGCCAGCAGCTTAGCGTCCAGCGGGAGTTGGACAGATACGCAGTATTTT
V: TRBV7-2
D: TRBD2
size: once
J: TRBJ2-3

CDR3: CASSPEGGPLLAGANVLTF
DNA: TGTGCCAGCTCACCCGAGGGTGGTCCGCTCCTGGCTGGGGCCAACGTCCTGACTTTC
V: TRBV18
D: .
size: .
J: TRBJ2-6

CDR3: CASRGSGVGEQYF
DNA: TGTGCCAGCAGAGGATCGGGAGTGGGAGAGCAGTACTTC
V: TRBV11-2
D: .
size: .
J: TRBJ2-7

CDR3: CASSRPGTSGRDTQYF
DNA: TGTGCCAGCTCACGTCCCGGGACTAGCGGGAGGGATACGCAGTATTTT
V: TRBV18
D: TRBD2
size: few
J: TRBJ2-3

CDR3: CASSLEATGAYEQYF
DNA: TGTGCCAGCAGCTTAGAGGCCACCGGGGCCTACGAGCAGTACTTC
V: TRBV5-8
D: .
size: .
J: TRBJ2-7

CDR3: CASSSAAGQGSYEQYF
DNA: TGCGCCAGCAGCTCCGCGGCGGGACAGGGAAGCTACGAGCAGTACTTC
V: TRBV5-1
D: TRBD1
size: .
J: TRBJ2-7

CDR3: CASSRRGPRTDTQYF
DNA: TGTGCCAGCAGTCGGCGAGGGCCTCGCACAGATACGCAGTATTTT
V: TRBV27
D: .
size: .
J: TRBJ2-3

CDR3: CASSPRTGANTEAFF
DNA: TGTGCCAGCAGTCCGCGGACAGGGGCGAACACTGAAGCTTTCTTT
V: TRBV27
D: TRBD1
size: .
J: TRBJ1-1

CDR3: CASSQDVHQTRGYGYTF
DNA: TGTGCCAGCAGCCAAGATGTTCATCAGACACGGGGCTATGGCTACACCTTC
V: TRBV4-2
D: .
size: few
J: TRBJ1-2

CDR3: CASSEGQKIIAKNIQYF
DNA: TGTGCCAGCAGCGAGGGACAGAAAATTATAGCCAAAAACATTCAGTACTTC
V: TRBV7-2
D: TRBD1
size: .
J: TRBJ2-4

CDR3: CASGTSGKPEHGEGSYNEQFF
DNA: TGTGCCAGTGGGACTAGCGGGAAGCCCGAACATGGGGAGGGGTCCTACAATGAGCAGTTCTTC
V: TRBV7-8
D: TRBD2
size: once
J: TRBJ2-1

CDR3: CASRQRTGTRPYNEQFF
DNA: TGTGCCAGCAGGCAGAGAACCGGGACTAGGCCCTACAATGAGCAGTTCTTC
V: TRBV4-2
D: TRBD2
size: .
J: TRBJ2-1

CDR3: CASTPKKGADEKLFF
DNA: TGTGCCAGCACCCCAAAAAAGGGGGCGGATGAAAAACTGTTTTTT
V: TRBV6-1
D: TRBD1
size: .
J: TRBJ1-4

CDR3: CATAREVSYEQYF
DNA: TGTGCCACTGCCCGAGAAGTCTCCTACGAGCAGTACTTC
V: TRBV5-6
D: .
size: few
J: TRBJ2-7

CDR3: CASSWGGYSNQPQHF
DNA: TGTGCCAGCAGCTGGGGGGGATATAGCAATCAGCCCCAGCATTTT
V: TRBV28
D: .
size: .
J: TRBJ1-5

CDR3: CASSQEPGRNTDTQYF
DNA: TGTGCCAGCAGCCAAGAACCCGGGAGGAACACAGATACGCAGTATTTT
V: TRBV14
D: TRBD2
size: .
J: TRBJ2-3

CDR3: CASSSGGALNRGKDGYTF
DNA: TGTGCCAGCAGCTCGGGGGGGGCCCTCAATAGGGGTAAAGATGGCTACACCTTC
V: TRBV7-8
D: .
size: .
J: TRBJ1-2

CDR3: CASSEALRKGLGIFGNEQFF
DNA: TGTGCCAGCAGTGAAGCGCTGAGAAAGGGGTTAGGTATTTTTGGCAATGAGCAGTTCTTC
V: TRBV2
D: .
size: .
J: TRBJ2-1

CDR3: CASSLTRDRYYGYTF
DNA: TGTGCCAGCAGTTTAACCCGGGACAGGTACTATGGCTACACCTTC
V: TRBV5-4
D: TRBD1
size: once
J: TRBJ1-2

CDR3: CASSVKREGSYEQYF
DNA: TGTGCCAGCAGCGTAAAGCGGGAGGGCTCCTACGAGCAGTACTTC
V: TRBV7-6
D: TRBD2
size: .
J: TRBJ2-7

CDR3: CASSLAFPQGADTQYF
DNA: TGCGCCAGCAGCTTGGCGTTCCCCCAAGGGGCGGATACGCAGTATTTT
V: TRBV5-1
D: .
size: .
J: TRBJ2-3

CDR3: CASSPQQGGQPQHF
DNA: TGTGCCAGCAGCCCACAACAGGGCGGTCAGCCCCAGCATTTT
V: TRBV7-6
D: .
size: once
J: TRBJ1-5